This entry is about one T cell receptor beta chain. What it binds is not known. The data derive from a study of Graves' ophthalmopathy and Graves' hyperthyroidism. Study-level points and caveats: An approximately 83% specificity and 85% to 90% sensitivity were achieved by a 13-signature model that separated ophthalmopathy from stable hyperthyroidism.

Scientists amplified the TCR beta CDR3 regions from RNA transcripts. In the first round, RT-PCR was carried out with HTBI primers, and a multiplex PCR formed the second round. Each CDR3 protein gets one entry after TCRdb re-called the multiplex PCR reads with MiXCR. This table holds some 750,000 distinct CDR3 sequences, 35% to 50% found once. Having ophthalmopathy, the donors showed moderate-to-severe activity, CAS ≥3 and NOSPECS ≥4, with disease lasting under 3 months. As the starting material, approximately 10 ml of fresh peripheral blood yielded the PBMCs. V was clipped by 8 bases and J by 0 bases, with 16 bases between them. CDR3 size: 15 residues. In germline, CDR1 is SGHTA, CDR2 FQGNSA.

This rearrangement joins TRBV7-2 to TRBJ1-1, with TRBD1 as a possible D gene (6 bases). Sample: peripheral blood. The origin of this receptor is an adult man with Graves' ophthalmopathy. As DNA, the CDR3 is TGTGCCAGCTCAGGTGGACAGCTTATGAACACTGAAGCTTTCTTT. This translates into CASSGGQLMNTEAFF. The full variable domain, its missing parts supplied by reference TRBV7-2 and TRBJ1-1, is GAGVSQSPSNKVTEKGKDVELRCDPISGHTALYWYRQSLGQGLEFLIYFQGNSAPDKSGLPSDRFSAERTGGSVSTLTIQRTQQEDSAVYLCASSGGQLMNTEAFFGQGTRLTVV.